The T cell receptor (beta chain) under discussion was sequenced for a study of T-cell memory formation after mild COVID-19. Background on the study: Most TCR clusters belonged to a single donor. Broader study findings: A second wave expanding day 15 to 37 was CD4+-biased; contracting clones were balanced.

This clonotype was detected a few times. Its specificity is unknown. The CDR3 spans 17 residues. The V gene end was trimmed by 5 bases and the J gene end by 7 bases; junction bases not matched to a gene: 14. Germline V CDR1 and CDR2: LGHNA, YSLEER. One entry per CDR3 protein, called by TCRdb with MiXCR from the 5' RACE reads. Of about 110,000 distinct CDR3 sequences listed, 15% to 20% are singletons. This receptor was obtained from a man aged 18 to 29 who had mild COVID-19 (a few samples of this study predate the infection). Cell type and time point are not known. The chain carries TRBV4-3 and TRBJ2-2, with 9 bases aligning to TRBD1. Source material: PBMCs or a T cell subset sorted from them (not recorded which). The CDR3 DNA sequence: TGCGCCAGCAGCTCACCGGCGGGACAGGGATTTAGCGGGGAGCTGTTTTTT. It encodes CASSSPAGQGFSGELFF.